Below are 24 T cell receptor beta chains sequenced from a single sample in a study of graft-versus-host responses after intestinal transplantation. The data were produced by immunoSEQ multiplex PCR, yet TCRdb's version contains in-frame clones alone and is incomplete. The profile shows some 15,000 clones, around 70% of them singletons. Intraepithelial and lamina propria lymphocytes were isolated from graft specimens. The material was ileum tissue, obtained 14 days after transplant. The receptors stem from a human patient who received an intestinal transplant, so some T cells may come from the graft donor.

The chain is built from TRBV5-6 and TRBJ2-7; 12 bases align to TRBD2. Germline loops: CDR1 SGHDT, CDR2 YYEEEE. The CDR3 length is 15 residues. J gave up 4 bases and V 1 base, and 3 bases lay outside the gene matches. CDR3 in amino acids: CASSLTSGGRYEQYF. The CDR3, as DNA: TGTGCCAGCAGCTTGACTAGCGGGGGGCGTTACGAGCAGTACTTC.

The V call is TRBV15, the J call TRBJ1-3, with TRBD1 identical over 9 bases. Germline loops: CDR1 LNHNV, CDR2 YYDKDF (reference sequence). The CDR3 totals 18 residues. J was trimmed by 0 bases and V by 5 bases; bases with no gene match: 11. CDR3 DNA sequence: TGTGCCACCAGCCCACAGGGGGCAGGGGCCTCCTCTGGAAACACCATATATTTT. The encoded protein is CATSPQGAGASSGNTIYF.

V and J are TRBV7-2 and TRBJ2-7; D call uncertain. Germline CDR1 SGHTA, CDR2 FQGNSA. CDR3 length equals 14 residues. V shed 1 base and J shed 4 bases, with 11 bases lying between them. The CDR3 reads CASSLVALGYEQYF. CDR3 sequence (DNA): TGTGCCAGCAGCTTAGTCGCATTGGGGTACGAGCAGTACTTC.

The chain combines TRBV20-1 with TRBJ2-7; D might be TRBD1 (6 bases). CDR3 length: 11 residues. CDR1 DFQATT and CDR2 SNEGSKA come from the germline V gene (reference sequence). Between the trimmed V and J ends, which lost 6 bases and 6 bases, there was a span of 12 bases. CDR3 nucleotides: TGCAGTGCCGATATGGGGGCCGAGCAGTACTTC. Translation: CSADMGAEQYF.

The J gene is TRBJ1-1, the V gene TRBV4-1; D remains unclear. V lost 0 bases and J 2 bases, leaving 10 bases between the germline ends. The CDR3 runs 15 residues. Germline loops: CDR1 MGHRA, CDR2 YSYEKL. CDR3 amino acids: CASSQEGIQNTEAFF. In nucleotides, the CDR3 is TGCGCCAGCAGCCAAGAGGGAATCCAAAACACTGAAGCTTTCTTT.

CDR3 region: CAWSGGQGLETQYF. The DNA for the CDR3 is TGTGCCTGGAGTGGGGGACAGGGGTTAGAGACCCAGTACTTC. The J gene is TRBJ2-5, the V gene TRBV30, with 10 bases aligning to TRBD1. Germline trimming cut 1 base from V and 4 bases from J; bases unmatched to any gene: 3. The CDR3 spans 14 residues. Germline CDR1 is GTSNPN and CDR2 is SVGIG (reference sequence). Combining the CDR3 with reference TRBV30 and TRBJ2-5 gives the whole variable domain SQTIHQWPATLVQPVGSPLSLECTVEGTSNPNLYWYRQAAGRGLQLLFYSVGIGQISSEVPQNLSASRPQDRQFILSSKKLLLSDSGFYLCAWSGGQGLETQYFGPGTRLLVL.

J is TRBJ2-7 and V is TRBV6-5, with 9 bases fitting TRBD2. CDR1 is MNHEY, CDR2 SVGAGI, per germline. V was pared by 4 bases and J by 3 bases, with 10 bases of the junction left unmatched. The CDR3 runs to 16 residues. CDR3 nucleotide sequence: TGTGCCAGCAGTTCCCGGGTGGCGGGAGGGAGCTACGAGCAGTACTTC. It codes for CASSSRVAGGSYEQYF.

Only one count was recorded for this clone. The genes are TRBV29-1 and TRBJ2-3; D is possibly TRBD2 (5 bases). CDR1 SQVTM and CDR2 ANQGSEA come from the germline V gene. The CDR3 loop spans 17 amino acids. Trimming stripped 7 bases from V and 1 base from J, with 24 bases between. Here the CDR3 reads CSADGLISKEGTDTQYF. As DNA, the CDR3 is TGCAGCGCCGACGGGCTTATCTCGAAGGAGGGCACAGATACGCAGTATTTT.

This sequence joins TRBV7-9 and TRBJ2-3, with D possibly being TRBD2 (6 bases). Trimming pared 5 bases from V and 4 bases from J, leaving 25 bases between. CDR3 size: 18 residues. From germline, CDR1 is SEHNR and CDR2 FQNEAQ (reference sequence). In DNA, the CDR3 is TGTGCCAGCAGCCCCCCCACCCACGTTAGCGGAGGATCAGATACGCAGTATTTT. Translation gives CASSPPTHVSGGSDTQYF.

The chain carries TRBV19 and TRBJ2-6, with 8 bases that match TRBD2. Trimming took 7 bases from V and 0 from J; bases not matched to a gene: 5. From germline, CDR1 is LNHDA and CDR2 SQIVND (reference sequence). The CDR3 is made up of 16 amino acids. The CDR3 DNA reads TGTGCCAGTAACGGGGGGGGCCCCTCTGGGGCCAACGTCCTGACTTTC. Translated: CASNGGGPSGANVLTF.

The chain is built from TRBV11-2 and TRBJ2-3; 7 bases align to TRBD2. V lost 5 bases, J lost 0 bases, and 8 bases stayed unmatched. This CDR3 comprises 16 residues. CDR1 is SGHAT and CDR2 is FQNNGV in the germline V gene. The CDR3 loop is CASSRGTSASTDTQYF. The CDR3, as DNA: TGTGCCAGCAGCCGCGGCACTAGCGCCAGCACAGATACGCAGTATTTT.

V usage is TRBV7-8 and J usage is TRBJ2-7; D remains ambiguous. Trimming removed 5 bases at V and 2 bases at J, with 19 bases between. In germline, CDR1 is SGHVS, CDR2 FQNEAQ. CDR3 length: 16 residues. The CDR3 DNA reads TGTGCCAGCAGCCCTTTCACTCTGGGCGGAACCTACGAGCAGTACTTC. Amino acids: CASSPFTLGGTYEQYF.

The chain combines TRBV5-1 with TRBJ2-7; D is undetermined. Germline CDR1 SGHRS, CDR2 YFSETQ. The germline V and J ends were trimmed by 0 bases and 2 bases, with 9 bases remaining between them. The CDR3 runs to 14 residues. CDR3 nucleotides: TGCGCCAGCAGCTTGGCCGGCAGGACCTACGAGCAGTACTTC. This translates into CASSLAGRTYEQYF.

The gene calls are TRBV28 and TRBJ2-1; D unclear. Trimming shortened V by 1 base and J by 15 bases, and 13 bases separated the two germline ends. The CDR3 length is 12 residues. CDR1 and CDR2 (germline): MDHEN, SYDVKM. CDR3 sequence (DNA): TGTGCCAGCAGTTTATCTGCTAGTCTTTGGTTCTTC. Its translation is CASSLSASLWFF. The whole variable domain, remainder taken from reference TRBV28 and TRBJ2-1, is DVKVTQSSRYLVKRTGEKVFLECVQDMDHENMFWYRQDPGLGLRLIYFSYDVKMKEKGDIPEGYSVSREKKERFSLILESASTNQTSMYLCASSLSASLWFFGPGTRLTVL.

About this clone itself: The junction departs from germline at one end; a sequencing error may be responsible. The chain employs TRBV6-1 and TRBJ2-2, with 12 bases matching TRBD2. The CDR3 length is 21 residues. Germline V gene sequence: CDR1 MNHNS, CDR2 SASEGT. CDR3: CVSSEVPGGLAGRWDTGELFF. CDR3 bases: TGTGTCAGCAGTGAAGTTCCAGGAGGACTAGCGGGACGATGGGACACCGGGGAGCTGTTTTTT.

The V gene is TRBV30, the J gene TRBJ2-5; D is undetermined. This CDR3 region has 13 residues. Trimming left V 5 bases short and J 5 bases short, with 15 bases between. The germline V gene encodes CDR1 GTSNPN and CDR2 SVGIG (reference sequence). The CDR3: CAWADGAVETQYF. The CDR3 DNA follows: TGTGCCTGGGCGGACGGAGCAGTGGAGACCCAGTACTTC.

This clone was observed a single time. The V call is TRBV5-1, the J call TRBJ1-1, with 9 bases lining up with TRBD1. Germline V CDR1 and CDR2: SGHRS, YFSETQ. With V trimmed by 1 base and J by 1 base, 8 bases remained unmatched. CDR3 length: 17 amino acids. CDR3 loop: CASSLKEQGAPNTEAFF. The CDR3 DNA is TGCGCCAGCAGCTTGAAGGAACAGGGGGCTCCGAACACTGAAGCTTTCTTT. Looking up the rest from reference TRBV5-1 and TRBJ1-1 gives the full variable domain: KAGVTQTPRYLIKTRGQQVTLSCSPISGHRSVSWYQQTPGQGLQFLFEYFSETQRNKGNFPGRFSGRQFSNSRSEMNVSTLELGDSALYLCASSLKEQGAPNTEAFFGQGTRLTVV.

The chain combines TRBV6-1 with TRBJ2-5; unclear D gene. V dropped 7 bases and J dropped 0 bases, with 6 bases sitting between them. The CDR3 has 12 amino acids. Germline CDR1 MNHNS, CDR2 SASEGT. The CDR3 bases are TGTGCCAGCACCAGGTACCAAGAGACCCAGTACTTC. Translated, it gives CASTRYQETQYF.

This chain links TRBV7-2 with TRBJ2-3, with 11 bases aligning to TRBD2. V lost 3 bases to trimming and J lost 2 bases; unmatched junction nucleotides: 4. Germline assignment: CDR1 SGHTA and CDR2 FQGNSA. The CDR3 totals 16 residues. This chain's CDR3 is CASSFGLAGYTDTQYF. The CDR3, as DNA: TGTGCCAGCAGCTTCGGACTAGCGGGTTACACAGATACGCAGTATTTT.

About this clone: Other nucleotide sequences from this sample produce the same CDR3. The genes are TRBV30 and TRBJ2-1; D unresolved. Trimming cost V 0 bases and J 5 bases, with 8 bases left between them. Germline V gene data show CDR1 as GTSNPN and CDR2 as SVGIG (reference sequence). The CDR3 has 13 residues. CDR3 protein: CAWSVGLNNEQFF. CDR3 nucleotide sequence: TGTGCCTGGAGTGTAGGGCTCAACAATGAGCAGTTCTTC.

Written as DNA, the CDR3 is TGTGCCAGCAGCTTACTCCGCGACAGGGGGCATGAGACCCAGTACTTC. It specifies CASSLLRDRGHETQYF. The rearrangement uses TRBV7-6 and TRBJ2-5, with TRBD1 identical over 10 bases. The germline CDR1 and CDR2 sequences are SGHVS and FNYEAQ. The CDR3 runs 16 residues. V lost 2 bases to trimming and J lost 5 bases; unmatched junction nucleotides: 8.

For the CDR3, the DNA is TGCAGCCTTCAAAGTAGCGGGACTTACAATGAGCAGTTCTTC. It is translated as CSLQSSGTYNEQFF. This chain joins TRBV29-1 and TRBJ2-1, with 8 bases that match TRBD2. The V segment lost 8 bases and the J segment 4 bases; nucleotides outside the gene matches: 10. This CDR3 has 14 residues. Per the germline V gene, CDR1 is SQVTM and CDR2 is ANQGSEA.

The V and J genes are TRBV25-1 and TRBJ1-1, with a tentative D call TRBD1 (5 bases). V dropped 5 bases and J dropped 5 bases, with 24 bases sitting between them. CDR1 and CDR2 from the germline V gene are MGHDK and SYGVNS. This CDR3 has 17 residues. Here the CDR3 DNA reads TGTGCCAGCAGTCCCTTCCTCGGGAGCGTGGGGGTTACTGAAGCTTTCTTT. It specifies CASSPFLGSVGVTEAFF.

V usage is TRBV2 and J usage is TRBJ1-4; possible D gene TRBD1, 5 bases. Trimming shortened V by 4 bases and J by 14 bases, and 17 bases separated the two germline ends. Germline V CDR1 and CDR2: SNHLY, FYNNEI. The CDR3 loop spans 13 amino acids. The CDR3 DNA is TGTGCCAGCAGTGTAACAGGACCCCAAGGTCTGTTTTTT. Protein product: CASSVTGPQGLFF.